These 14 T cell receptor beta chains share one sample of origin, sequenced in a study of blood T cell repertoires in COVID-19. Profiled with immunoSEQ multiplex PCR; TCRdb holds only in-frame clones, not every one. This repertoire shows 200,000 to 250,000 clones, about nine tenths found once; its top ten account for less than 3.5%. Sequenced: peripheral blood. These receptors were obtained from an older woman with acute or convalescent COVID-19.

The V call is TRBV6-5, the J call TRBJ1-6; 10 nucleotides match TRBD1. Germline V lookup: CDR1 MNHEY, CDR2 SVGAGI. Trimming removed 7 bases from V and 6 bases from J; junction bases left unmatched: 6. The CDR3 has 15 residues. The DNA for the CDR3 is TGTGCCAGCACCCAGACAGGGGGCGGTAATTCACCCCTCCACTTT. It specifies CASTQTGGGNSPLHF.

The chain links TRBV4-2 to TRBJ2-3, with a tentative D call TRBD2 (5 bases). Between the trimmed V and J ends, which lost 4 bases and 5 bases, there was a span of 10 bases. The CDR3 loop spans 13 amino acids. Germline loops: CDR1 LGHNA, CDR2 YNFKEQ. The CDR3 region has the DNA TGTGCCAGCAGCCTTGGACTTATAGATACGCAGTATTTT. It is translated as CASSLGLIDTQYF.

This clone was picked up one time. The gene calls are TRBV7-6 and TRBJ1-4; 9 bases fit TRBD1. CDR1 is SGHVS, CDR2 FNYEAQ, per germline. Losses at the gene ends were 5 bases for V and 10 bases for J; bases not matched to a gene: 11. The length of the CDR3 is 15 residues. The CDR3, as DNA: TGTGCCAGCAGCGCCTCCGGGACAGGGACTGCAAAACTGTTTTTT. It is translated as CASSASGTGTAKLFF. Complete variable domain (other parts from reference TRBV7-6 and TRBJ1-4): GAGVSQSPRYKVTKRGQDVALRCDPISGHVSLYWYRQALGQGPEFLTYFNYEAQQDKSGLPNDRFSAERPEGSISTLTIQRTEQRDSAMYRCASSASGTGTAKLFFGSGTQLSVL.

The rearrangement uses TRBV5-1 and TRBJ2-7, with a possible D match to TRBD1 (6 bases). The CDR3 runs to 14 residues. Germline V gene sequence: CDR1 SGHRS, CDR2 YFSETQ. V was trimmed by 0 bases and J by 3 bases, leaving 10 bases between them. In DNA, the CDR3 is TGCGCCAGCAGCTTGGAACAGGGATTCTACGAGCAGTACTTC. Its protein is CASSLEQGFYEQYF.

The CDR3 is CASGTGLAGGPFF. CDR3 bases: TGTGCCAGCGGAACCGGACTAGCGGGAGGGCCGTTCTTC. The V gene is TRBV28, the J gene TRBJ2-1, with TRBD2 matching 15 bases. Trimming cost V 8 bases and J 15 bases; bases outside gene matches: 8. Per germline, CDR1 MDHEN and CDR2 SYDVKM. CDR3 length equals 13 residues.

The gene calls are TRBV6-6 and TRBJ2-5; 10 bases agree with TRBD2. There are 15 residues in the CDR3. Germline CDR1 is MNHNY and CDR2 is SVGAGI (reference sequence). The J segment lost 1 base and the V segment lost 7 bases, leaving 6 bases of the junction unmatched. The CDR3 DNA sequence: TGTGCCAGCAATGGAGTAGCGGGGGGCCAAGAGACCCAGTACTTC. It encodes CASNGVAGGQETQYF.

In this sample, this clone turned up a few times. The chain has TRBV2 and TRBJ1-5; 10 bases line up with TRBD1. CDR1 SNHLY and CDR2 FYNNEI come from the germline V gene. The V segment lost 7 bases and the J segment 6 bases; nucleotides outside the gene matches: 9. CDR3 size: 15 residues. CDR3 DNA: TGTGCCAGCAATTCCAGGACAGGGGGACTTCAGCCCCAGCATTTT. It is translated as CASNSRTGGLQPQHF.

The rearrangement uses TRBV27 and TRBJ2-7; 8 bases are shared with TRBD1. The CDR3 is made up of 14 amino acids. CDR1 MNHEY and CDR2 SMNVEV come from the germline V gene (reference sequence). The ends lost 5 bases at V and 1 base at J; junction bases unmatched: 4. The CDR3 DNA follows: TGTGCCAGCAGTACCACAGGGGGATCCTACGAGCAGTACTTC. As protein: CASSTTGGSYEQYF.

In the case of this clone: Other DNA sequences of this sample code for an identical CDR3. CDR3 sequence reads: CASSLGLAASSYNEQFF. In nucleotides, the CDR3 is TGTGCCAGCAGCTTAGGACTAGCGGCAAGCTCCTACAATGAGCAGTTCTTC. The chain recombines TRBV5-4 with TRBJ2-1, with 10 bases aligning to TRBD2. CDR1 and CDR2 from the germline V gene are SGHNT and YYREEE (reference sequence). The junction had 5 bases not matched to a gene; V was cut back by 2 bases and J by 0 bases. The CDR3 has 17 amino acids.

The rearrangement links TRBV28 to TRBJ1-2; 8 bases agree with TRBD1. J was trimmed by 6 bases and V by 5 bases; bases with no gene match: 2. CDR3 length equals 12 residues. The germline V gene encodes CDR1 MDHEN and CDR2 SYDVKM. The CDR3 bases are TGTGCCAGCAGTACAGGGGGGGATGGCTACACCTTC. As protein: CASSTGGDGYTF.

This chain joins TRBV7-9 and TRBJ1-2; D may be TRBD1 (6 bases). This CDR3 contains 14 residues. Germline CDR1 reads SEHNR; CDR2 reads FQNEAQ (reference sequence). V lost 5 bases and J lost 7, with 17 bases in between. The CDR3 loop is CASSTAGGARGYTF. DNA for the CDR3: TGTGCCAGCAGCACCGCGGGGGGGGCGCGTGGCTACACCTTC.

V usage is TRBV18 and J usage is TRBJ2-7; 7 bases fit TRBD2. The CDR3 runs 15 residues. Germline V lookup: CDR1 KGHSH, CDR2 LQKENI. The V segment lost 0 bases and the J segment 3 bases; nucleotides outside the gene matches: 5. As DNA, the CDR3 is TGTGCCAGCTCACCACCTCCGGGACTATACTACGAGCAGTACTTC. It codes for CASSPPPGLYYEQYF.

V and J are TRBV5-4 and TRBJ2-7, with 7 bases matching TRBD2. The CDR3 covers 12 residues. CDR1 is SGHNT and CDR2 is YYREEE in the germline V gene (reference sequence). V was clipped by 0 bases and J by 6 bases; unmatched bases: 0. The chain's CDR3 is CASSLGGGEQYF. CDR3 DNA: TGTGCCAGCAGCTTGGGGGGGGGCGAGCAGTACTTC.

Points on this clone: The sample holds other DNA sequences that translate to the same CDR3. CDR3 in amino acids: CASSIAGGPYNEQFF. In DNA form, the CDR3 reads TGTGCCAGTAGTATAGCCGGGGGGCCATACAATGAGCAGTTCTTC. The chain recombines TRBV19 with TRBJ2-1, with a weak D call TRBD2 (7 bases). Trimming took 1 base from V and 4 from J, leaving 11 bases between them. The V gene's germline CDR1 is LNHDA and CDR2 SQIVND (reference sequence). This CDR3 has 15 amino acids.